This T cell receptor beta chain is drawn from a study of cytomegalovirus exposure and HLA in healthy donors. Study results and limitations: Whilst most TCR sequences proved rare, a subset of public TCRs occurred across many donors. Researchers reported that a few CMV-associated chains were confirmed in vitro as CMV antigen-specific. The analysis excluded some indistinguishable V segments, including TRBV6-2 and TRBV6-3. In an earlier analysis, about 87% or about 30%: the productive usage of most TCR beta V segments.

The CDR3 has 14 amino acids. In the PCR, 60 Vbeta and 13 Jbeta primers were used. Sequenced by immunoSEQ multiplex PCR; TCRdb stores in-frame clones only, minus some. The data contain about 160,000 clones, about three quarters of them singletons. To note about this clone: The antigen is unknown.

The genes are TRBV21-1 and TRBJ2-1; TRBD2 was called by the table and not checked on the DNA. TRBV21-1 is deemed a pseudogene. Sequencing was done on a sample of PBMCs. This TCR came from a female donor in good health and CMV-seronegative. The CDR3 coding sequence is TGTGCCAGCCCCCGGAGCGGGGGGGCATATGAGCAGTTCTTC. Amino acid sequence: CASPRSGGAYEQFF.